These T cell receptor beta chains were read from a single sample in a study of monozygotic twins with inflammatory bowel disease. TCRdb derives one entry per CDR3 protein from the 5' RACE reads, leaving out DNA. Its clone listing holds 330,000 or so distinct CDR3 sequences. Sequenced input: blood. These receptors were obtained from a human donor with ulcerative colitis or Crohn's disease, or a healthy co-twin of an affected twin (not recorded which). Each CDR3 is given with its conserved first and last residue.

CDR3 protein: CASSFRSLHKNIQYF
V gene: TRBV12-3/TRBV12-4
J gene: TRBJ2-4

CDR3 protein: CASSLSSGGFYEQYF
V gene: TRBV27
J gene: TRBJ2-7

CDR3 protein: CAISESRQANEQFF
V gene: TRBV10-3
J gene: TRBJ2-1

CDR3 protein: CASSPRGGSYGYTF
V gene: TRBV28
J gene: TRBJ1-2

CDR3 protein: CATSPHRGQGSNEQFF
V gene: TRBV24-1
J gene: TRBJ2-1

CDR3 protein: CASSLGASGRDTQYF
V gene: TRBV11-2
J gene: TRBJ2-3

CDR3 protein: CASSPRRGDEQYF
V gene: TRBV18
J gene: TRBJ2-7

CDR3 protein: CAWSSGPVLNTEAFF
V gene: TRBV30
J gene: TRBJ1-1

CDR3 protein: CASSEAPGGGGEAFF
V gene: TRBV6-1
J gene: TRBJ1-1

CDR3 protein: CSASRLEGYNEQFF
V gene: TRBV20-1
J gene: TRBJ2-1

CDR3 protein: CASSRTGGTGELFF
V gene: TRBV6-6
J gene: TRBJ2-2

CDR3 protein: CASSDWNKPYNEQFF
V gene: TRBV7-9
J gene: TRBJ2-1

CDR3 protein: CASSFYSGGPTGELFF
V gene: TRBV7-9
J gene: TRBJ2-2

CDR3 protein: CASSEYIGTGSYEQYF
V gene: TRBV25-1
J gene: TRBJ2-7

CDR3 protein: CASDIGTSGGADTQYF
V gene: TRBV7-2
J gene: TRBJ2-3

CDR3 protein: CASRTLGGPEKLFF
V gene: TRBV27
J gene: TRBJ1-4

CDR3 protein: CASSPWEQDEQFF
V gene: TRBV4-1
J gene: TRBJ2-1

CDR3 protein: CASSHEGSQPQHF
V gene: TRBV4-1
J gene: TRBJ1-5

CDR3 protein: CSARRLAGGPQETQYF
V gene: TRBV20-1
J gene: TRBJ2-5

CDR3 protein: CASGQGWRQPQHF
V gene: TRBV19
J gene: TRBJ1-5

CDR3 protein: CAWSEGTGGNQPQHF
V gene: TRBV30
J gene: TRBJ1-5

CDR3 protein: CASSIGAGTSYEQYF
V gene: TRBV19
J gene: TRBJ2-7

CDR3 protein: CASSQLDRSNEQFF
V gene: TRBV4-3
J gene: TRBJ2-1

CDR3 protein: CASSPEDRVEQYF
V gene: TRBV12-3/TRBV12-4
J gene: TRBJ2-7